This T cell receptor beta chain was captured by sequencing in a study of T cell repertoires in cytomegalovirus infection. The V end lost 3 bases, the J end lost 0 bases, and 9 bases lay between the germline ends. CDR3 size: 15 residues. Germline lookup yields CDR1 SGHAT and CDR2 FQNNGV. This clonotype was picked up many times. TCRdb re-derived calls from the reads in MiXCR, one entry per CDR3 protein. The sample lists some 270,000 distinct CDR3 sequences; approximately 17% were seen once. The source material was CD8+ T cells from PBMCs. The receptor comes from a human donor in good health (CMV status not recorded). Some clones in this sample may be carry-over from other donors' samples. The V call is TRBV11-2, the J call TRBJ2-1; no reliable D call. CDR3 DNA sequence: TGTGCCAGCAGCTTCGGCCGCAGCTCCTACAATGAGCAGTTCTTC. Its protein product is CASSFGRSSYNEQFF.